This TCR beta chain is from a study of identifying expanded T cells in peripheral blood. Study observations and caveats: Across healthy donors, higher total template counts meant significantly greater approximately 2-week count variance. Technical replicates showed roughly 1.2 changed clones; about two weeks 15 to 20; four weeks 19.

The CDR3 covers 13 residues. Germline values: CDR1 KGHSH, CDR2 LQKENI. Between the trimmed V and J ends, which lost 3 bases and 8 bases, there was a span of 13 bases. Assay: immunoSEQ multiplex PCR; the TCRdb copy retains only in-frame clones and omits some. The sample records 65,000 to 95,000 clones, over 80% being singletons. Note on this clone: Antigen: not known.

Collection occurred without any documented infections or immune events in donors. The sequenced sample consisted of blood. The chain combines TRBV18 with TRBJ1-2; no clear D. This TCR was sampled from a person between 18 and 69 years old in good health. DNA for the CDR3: TGTGCCAGCTCACCGTTAACTTGGGAAGGCTACACCTTC. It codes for CASSPLTWEGYTF. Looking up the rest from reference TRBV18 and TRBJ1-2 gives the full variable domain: NAGVMQNPRHLVRRRGQEARLRCSPMKGHSHVYWYRQLPEEGLKFMVYLQKENIIDESGMPKERFSAEFPKEGPSILRIQQVVRGDSAAYFCASSPLTWEGYTFGSGTRLTVV.